This T cell receptor (beta chain) was profiled in a study of T cell responses to AZD1222 COVID-19 vaccine. A word on this clone: The antigen is unknown.

The repertoire was sequenced with immunoSEQ multiplex PCR; TCRdb's copy has only in-frame clones and lacks some. This table has 95,000 to 110,000 clones, approximately 86% appearing once. This CDR3 is 13 amino acids long. Germline assignment: CDR1 SGHRS and CDR2 YFSETQ. Trimming left V 0 bases short and J 13 bases short, with 15 bases between. General study findings and limits: Repertoires were collected only later (after the peak T cell response had occurred). Most donors were white British and more were female, and clonal diversity was possibly underestimated. Spike-specific TCR breadth and depth went up after people got two AZD1222 doses.

Here the sequenced sample was peripheral blood, taken 28 days after the second dose of the MenACWY control vaccine. The rearrangement joins TRBV5-1 to TRBJ2-3; D may be TRBD1 (6 bases). The sequence came from an adult who received the MenACWY meningococcal vaccine as a control. CDR3 DNA sequence: TGCGCCAGCAGCTTGGAGGGACAAGCAGGGGAGTATTTT. Translated, it gives CASSLEGQAGEYF.